This T cell receptor beta chain is from a study of blood T cells in healthy people across ages. Study-wide results and limits: It was held that the diversity estimates obtained from one million T cells were underestimates.

Per sample, a minimum of 6.5 million PBMCs were isolated. The second PCR ran roughly 7 to 12 cycles with a sample-barcoded 5' primer and J-beta primers. CDR3-containing paired-end reads numbering at least 2.5 million came from each sample. TCRdb passed the 5' RACE reads through MiXCR, listing each CDR3 protein once. The repertoire consists of over 1,300,000 distinct CDR3 sequences, with 59% occurring once and the leading ten covering under 8.5%. Ten or more counts support this clonotype. No antigen is known for it. The CDR3 is made up of 11 amino acids. The germline CDR1 and CDR2 sequences are SQVTM and ANQGSEA.

Sequencing used blood. The source of this sequence is a man aged 18 to 29 in good health. V usage is TRBV29-1 and J usage is TRBJ2-5, with D possibly TRBD1 on 5 matching bases. The CDR3 here is CRPTGWKTQYF. CDR3 nucleotide sequence: TGCAGGCCTACAGGTTGGAAGACCCAGTACTTC.